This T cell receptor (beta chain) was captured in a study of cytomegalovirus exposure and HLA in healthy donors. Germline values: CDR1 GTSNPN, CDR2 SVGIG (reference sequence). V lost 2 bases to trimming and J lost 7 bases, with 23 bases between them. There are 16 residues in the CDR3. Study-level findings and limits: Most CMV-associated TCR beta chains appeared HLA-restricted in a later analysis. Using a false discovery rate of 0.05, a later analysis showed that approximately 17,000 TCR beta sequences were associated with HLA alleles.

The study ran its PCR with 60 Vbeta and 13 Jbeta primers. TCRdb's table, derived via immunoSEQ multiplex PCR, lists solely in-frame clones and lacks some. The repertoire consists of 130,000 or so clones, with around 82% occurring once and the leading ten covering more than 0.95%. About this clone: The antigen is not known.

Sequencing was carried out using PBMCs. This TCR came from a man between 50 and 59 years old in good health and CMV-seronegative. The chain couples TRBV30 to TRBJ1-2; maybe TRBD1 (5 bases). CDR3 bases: TGTGCCTGGAGTCCCCAGGGTCGGCGGGGGACGGGTGGCTACACCTTC. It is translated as CAWSPQGRRGTGGYTF.